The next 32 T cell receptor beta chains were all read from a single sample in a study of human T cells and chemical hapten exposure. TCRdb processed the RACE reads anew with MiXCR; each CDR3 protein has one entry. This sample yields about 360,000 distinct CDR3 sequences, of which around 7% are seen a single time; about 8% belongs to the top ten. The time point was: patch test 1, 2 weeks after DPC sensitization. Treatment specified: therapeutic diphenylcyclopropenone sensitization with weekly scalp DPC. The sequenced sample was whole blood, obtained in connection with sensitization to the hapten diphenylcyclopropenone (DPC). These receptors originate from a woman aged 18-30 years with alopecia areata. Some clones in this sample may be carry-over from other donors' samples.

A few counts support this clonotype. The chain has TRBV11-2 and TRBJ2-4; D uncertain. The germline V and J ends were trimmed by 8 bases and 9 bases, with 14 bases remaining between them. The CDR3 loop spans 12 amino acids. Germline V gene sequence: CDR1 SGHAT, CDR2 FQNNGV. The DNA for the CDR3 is TGTGCCAGCTCCCGAGGTTGGGGCATTCAGTACTTC. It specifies CASSRGWGIQYF.

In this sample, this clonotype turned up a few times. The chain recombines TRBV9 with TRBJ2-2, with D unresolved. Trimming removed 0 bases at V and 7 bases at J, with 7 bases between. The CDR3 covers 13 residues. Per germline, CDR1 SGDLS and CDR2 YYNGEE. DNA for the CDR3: TGTGCCAGCAGCGTAGCGTACAGCGGGGAGCTGTTTTTT. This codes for CASSVAYSGELFF.

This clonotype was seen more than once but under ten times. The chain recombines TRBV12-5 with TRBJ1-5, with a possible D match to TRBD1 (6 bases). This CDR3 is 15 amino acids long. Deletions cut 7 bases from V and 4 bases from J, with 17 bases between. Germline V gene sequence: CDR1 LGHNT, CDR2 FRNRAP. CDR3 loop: CASAPGDVRNQPQHF. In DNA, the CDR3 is TGTGCTAGTGCCCCAGGGGATGTGCGGAATCAGCCCCAGCATTTT.

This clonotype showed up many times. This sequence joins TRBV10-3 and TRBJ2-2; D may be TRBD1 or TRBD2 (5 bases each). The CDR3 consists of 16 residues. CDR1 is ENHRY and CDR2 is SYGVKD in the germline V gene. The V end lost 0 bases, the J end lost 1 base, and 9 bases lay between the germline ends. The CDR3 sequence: CAISESGGLNTGELFF. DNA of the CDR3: TGTGCCATCAGTGAGTCTGGGGGATTGAACACCGGGGAGCTGTTTTTT.

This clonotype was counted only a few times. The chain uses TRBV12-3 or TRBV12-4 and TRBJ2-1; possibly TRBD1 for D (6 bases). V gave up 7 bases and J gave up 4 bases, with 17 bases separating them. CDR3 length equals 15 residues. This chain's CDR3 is CASTTGPTNYNEQFF. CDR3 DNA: TGTGCCAGCACGACAGGACCCACCAATTACAATGAGCAGTTCTTC.

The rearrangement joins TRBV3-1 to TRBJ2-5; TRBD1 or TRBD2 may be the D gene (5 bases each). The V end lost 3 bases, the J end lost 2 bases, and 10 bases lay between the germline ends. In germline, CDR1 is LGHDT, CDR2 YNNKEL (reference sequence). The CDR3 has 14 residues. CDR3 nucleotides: TGTGCCAGCAGCCAGTACGGGGCTCAAGAGACCCAGTACTTC. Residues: CASSQYGAQETQYF.

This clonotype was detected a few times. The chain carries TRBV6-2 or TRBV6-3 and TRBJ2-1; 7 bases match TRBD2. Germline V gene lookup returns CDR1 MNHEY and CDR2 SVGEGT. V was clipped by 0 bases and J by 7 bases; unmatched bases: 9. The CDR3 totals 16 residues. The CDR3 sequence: CASSYSASGVRNEQFF. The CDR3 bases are TGTGCCAGCAGTTACTCGGCGAGCGGGGTGAGGAATGAGCAGTTCTTC.

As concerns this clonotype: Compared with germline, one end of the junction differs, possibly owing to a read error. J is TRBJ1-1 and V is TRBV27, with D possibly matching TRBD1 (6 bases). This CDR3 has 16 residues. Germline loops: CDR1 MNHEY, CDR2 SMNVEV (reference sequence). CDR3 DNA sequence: TGTGCCAGCAGTCTATTTCGAGGGGGGGGAAACAGTGAAGCTTTCTTT. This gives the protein CASSLFRGGGNSEAFF.

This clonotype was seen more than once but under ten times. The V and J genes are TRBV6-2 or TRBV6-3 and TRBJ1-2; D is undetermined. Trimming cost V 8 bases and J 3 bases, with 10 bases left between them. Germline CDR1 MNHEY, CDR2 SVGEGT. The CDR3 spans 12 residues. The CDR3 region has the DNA TGTGCCAGCCGCTTTCTCGACTATGGCTACACCTTC. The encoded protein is CASRFLDYGYTF.

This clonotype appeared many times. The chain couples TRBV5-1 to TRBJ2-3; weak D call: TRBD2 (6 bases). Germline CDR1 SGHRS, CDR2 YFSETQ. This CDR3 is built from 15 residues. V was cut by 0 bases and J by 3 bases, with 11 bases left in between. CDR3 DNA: TGCGCCAGCAGCTTGGCTGCGGGGTCGACAGATACGCAGTATTTT. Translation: CASSLAAGSTDTQYF.

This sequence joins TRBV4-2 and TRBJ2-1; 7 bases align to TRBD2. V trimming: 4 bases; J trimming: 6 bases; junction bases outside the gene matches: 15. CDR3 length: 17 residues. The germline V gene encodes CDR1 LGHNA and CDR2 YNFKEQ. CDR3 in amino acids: CASSPPHLAATGNEQFF. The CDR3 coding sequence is TGTGCCAGCAGCCCACCACACCTAGCGGCTACCGGCAATGAGCAGTTCTTC.

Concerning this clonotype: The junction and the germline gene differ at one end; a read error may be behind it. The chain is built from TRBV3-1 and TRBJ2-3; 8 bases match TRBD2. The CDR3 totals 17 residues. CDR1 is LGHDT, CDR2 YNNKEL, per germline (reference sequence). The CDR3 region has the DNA TGTGCCAGCAGCCAAGATACTAGCGGAGACTTCACAGATTCGCAGTATTTT. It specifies CASSQDTSGDFTDSQYF.

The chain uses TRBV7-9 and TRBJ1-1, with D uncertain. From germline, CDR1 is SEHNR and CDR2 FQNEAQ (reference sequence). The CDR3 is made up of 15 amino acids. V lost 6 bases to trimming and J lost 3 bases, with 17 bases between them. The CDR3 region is CASRSQGFEDTEAFF. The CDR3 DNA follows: TGTGCCAGCAGGTCCCAAGGTTTTGAGGACACTGAAGCTTTCTTT.

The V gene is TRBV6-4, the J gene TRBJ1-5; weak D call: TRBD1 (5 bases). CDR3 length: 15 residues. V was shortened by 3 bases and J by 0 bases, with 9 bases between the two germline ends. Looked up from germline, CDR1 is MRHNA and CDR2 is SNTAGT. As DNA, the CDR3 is TGTGCCAGCAGTGAGGGGGTTGATAGCAATCAGCCCCAGCATTTT. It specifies CASSEGVDSNQPQHF.

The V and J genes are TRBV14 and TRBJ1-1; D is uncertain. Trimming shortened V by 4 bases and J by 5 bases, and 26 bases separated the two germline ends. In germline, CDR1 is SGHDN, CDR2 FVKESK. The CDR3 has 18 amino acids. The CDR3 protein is CASSPQVPPESRRTEAFF. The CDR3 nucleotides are TGTGCCAGCAGCCCTCAAGTCCCACCCGAAAGTCGTAGGACTGAAGCTTTCTTT.

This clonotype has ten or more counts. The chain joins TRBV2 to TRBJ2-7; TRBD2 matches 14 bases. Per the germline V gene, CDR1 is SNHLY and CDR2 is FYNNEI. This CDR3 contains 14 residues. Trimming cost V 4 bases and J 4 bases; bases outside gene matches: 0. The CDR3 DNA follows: TGTGCCAGCAGTGGACTAGCGGGGGGGTACGAGCAGTACTTC. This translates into CASSGLAGGYEQYF.

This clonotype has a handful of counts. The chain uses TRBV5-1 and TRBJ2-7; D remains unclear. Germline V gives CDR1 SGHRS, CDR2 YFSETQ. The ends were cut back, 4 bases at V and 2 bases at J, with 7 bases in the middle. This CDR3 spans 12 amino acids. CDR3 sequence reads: CASSHGTYEQYF. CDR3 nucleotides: TGCGCCAGCAGCCACGGTACCTACGAGCAGTACTTC.

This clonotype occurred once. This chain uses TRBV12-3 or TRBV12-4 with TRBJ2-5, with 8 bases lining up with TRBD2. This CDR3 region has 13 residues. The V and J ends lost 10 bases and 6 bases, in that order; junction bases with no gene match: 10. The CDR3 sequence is CATSGGPVKTQYF. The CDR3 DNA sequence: TGTGCCACAAGCGGGGGCCCGGTGAAGACCCAGTACTTC.

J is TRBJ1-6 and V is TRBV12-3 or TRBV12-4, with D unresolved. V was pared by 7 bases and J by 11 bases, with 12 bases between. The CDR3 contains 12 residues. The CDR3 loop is CASTANQTPLHF. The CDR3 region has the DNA TGTGCCAGCACGGCGAATCAGACACCCCTCCACTTT.

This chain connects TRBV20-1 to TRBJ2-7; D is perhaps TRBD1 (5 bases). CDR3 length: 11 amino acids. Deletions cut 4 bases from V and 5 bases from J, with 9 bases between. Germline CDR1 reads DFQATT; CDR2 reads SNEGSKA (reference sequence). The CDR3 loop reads CSATGRHEQYF. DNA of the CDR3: TGCAGTGCTACAGGGCGACACGAGCAGTACTTC.

CDR3 sequence reads: CASSSSSVGELFF. As DNA, the CDR3 is TGTGCCAGCAGCTCAAGTTCGGTCGGGGAGCTGTTTTTT. This chain links TRBV7-6 with TRBJ2-2, with D unclear. The V gene's germline CDR1 is SGHVS and CDR2 FNYEAQ. CDR3 length equals 13 residues. V dropped 4 bases and J dropped 7 bases, with 10 bases sitting between them.

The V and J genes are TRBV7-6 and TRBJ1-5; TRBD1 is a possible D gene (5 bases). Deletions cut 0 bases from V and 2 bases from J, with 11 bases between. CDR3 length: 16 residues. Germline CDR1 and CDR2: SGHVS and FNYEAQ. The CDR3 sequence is CASSLAGGEGNQPQHF. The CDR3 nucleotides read TGTGCCAGCAGCTTAGCGGGAGGGGAGGGCAATCAGCCCCAGCATTTT.

CDR3 protein: CASGSPRGTIQGEQYF. CDR3 in DNA: TGTGCCAGCGGTAGCCCCCGGGGGACCATACAGGGGGAGCAGTACTTC. V is TRBV7-2 and J is TRBJ2-7, with D possibly TRBD1 on 7 matching bases. Germline values: CDR1 SGHTA, CDR2 FQGNSA. CDR3 length equals 16 residues. Trimming removed 8 bases from V and 7 bases from J, with 27 bases in between.

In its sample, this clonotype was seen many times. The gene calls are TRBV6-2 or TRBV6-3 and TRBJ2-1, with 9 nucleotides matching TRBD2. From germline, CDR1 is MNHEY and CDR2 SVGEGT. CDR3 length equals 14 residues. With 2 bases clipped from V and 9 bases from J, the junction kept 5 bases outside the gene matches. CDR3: CASSYAGGPFEQFF. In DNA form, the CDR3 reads TGTGCCAGCAGTTACGCGGGGGGGCCTTTTGAGCAGTTCTTC.

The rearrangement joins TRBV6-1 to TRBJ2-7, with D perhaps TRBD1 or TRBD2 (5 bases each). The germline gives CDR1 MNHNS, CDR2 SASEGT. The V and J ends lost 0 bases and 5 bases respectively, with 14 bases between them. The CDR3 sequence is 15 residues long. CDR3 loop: CASSEAGSGRDEQYF. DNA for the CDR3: TGTGCCAGCAGTGAAGCTGGTTCGGGGCGGGACGAGCAGTACTTC.

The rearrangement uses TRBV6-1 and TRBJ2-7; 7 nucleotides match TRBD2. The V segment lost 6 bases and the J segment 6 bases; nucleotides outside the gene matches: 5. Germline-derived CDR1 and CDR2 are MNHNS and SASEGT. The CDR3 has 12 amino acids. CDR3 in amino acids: CASRETSLEQYF. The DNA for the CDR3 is TGTGCCAGCAGAGAGACTAGCCTCGAGCAGTACTTC.

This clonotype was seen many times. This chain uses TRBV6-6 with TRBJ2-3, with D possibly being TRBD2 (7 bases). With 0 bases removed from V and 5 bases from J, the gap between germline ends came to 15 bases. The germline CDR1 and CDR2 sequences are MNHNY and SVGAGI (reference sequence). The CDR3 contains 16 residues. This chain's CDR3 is CASSYSIGGRGDTQYF. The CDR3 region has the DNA TGTGCCAGCAGTTACTCGATCGGGGGGCGCGGAGATACGCAGTATTTT.

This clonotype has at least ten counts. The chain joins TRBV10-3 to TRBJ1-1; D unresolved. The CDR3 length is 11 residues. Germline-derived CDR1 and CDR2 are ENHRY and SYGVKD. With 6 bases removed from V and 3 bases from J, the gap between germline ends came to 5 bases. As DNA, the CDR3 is TGTGCCATCAGGGGCGACACTGAAGCTTTCTTT. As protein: CAIRGDTEAFF.

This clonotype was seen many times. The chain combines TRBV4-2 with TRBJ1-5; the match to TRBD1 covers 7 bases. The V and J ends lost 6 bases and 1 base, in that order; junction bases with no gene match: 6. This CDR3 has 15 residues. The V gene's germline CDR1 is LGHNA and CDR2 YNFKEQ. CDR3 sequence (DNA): TGTGCCAGCAGTCCTCTGACAGGGAGCAATCAGCCCCAGCATTTT. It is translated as CASSPLTGSNQPQHF.

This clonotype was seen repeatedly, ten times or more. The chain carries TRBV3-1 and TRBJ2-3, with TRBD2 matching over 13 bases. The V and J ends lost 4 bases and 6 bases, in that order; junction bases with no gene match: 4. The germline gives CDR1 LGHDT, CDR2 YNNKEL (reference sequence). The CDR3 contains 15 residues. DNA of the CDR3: TGTGCCAGCAGCCCCAGGACTAGCGGGGGCGATACGCAGTATTTT. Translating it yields CASSPRTSGGDTQYF.

CDR3: CASSVGGLDEKLFF. The CDR3 nucleotides are TGTGCCAGCAGCGTAGGAGGGTTAGATGAAAAACTGTTTTTT. The genes are TRBV9 and TRBJ1-4; D unclear. Per germline, CDR1 SGDLS and CDR2 YYNGEE. V lost 0 bases and J lost 6, with 9 bases in between. This CDR3 spans 14 amino acids. Based on the CDR3 plus reference TRBV9 and TRBJ1-4, the full variable domain is DSGVTQTPKHLITATGQRVTLRCSPRSGDLSVYWYQQSLDQGLQFLIQYYNGEERAKGNILERFSAQQFPDLHSELNLSSLELGDSALYFCASSVGGLDEKLFFGSGTQLSVL.

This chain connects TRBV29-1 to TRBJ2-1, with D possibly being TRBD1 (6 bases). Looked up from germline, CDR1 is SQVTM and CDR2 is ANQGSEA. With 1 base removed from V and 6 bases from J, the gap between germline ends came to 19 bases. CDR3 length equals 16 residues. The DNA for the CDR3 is TGCAGCGTTGAAGCCGTGGGGGACATTATAACCAATGAGCAGTTCTTC. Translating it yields CSVEAVGDIITNEQFF.